One and the same sample provided the 27 T cell receptor beta chains below, sequenced in a study of T cell responses to AZD1222 COVID-19 vaccine. Sequenced by immunoSEQ multiplex PCR; TCRdb stores in-frame clones only, minus some. The table records under 130,000 clones, about 80% of them present only once. The source was peripheral blood, collected on day 0 of AZD1222 vaccination. The receptor source for this set is an adult in good health.

DNA of the CDR3: TGTGCCAGCAGCCAAGACGACTTATACTATGGCTACACCTTC. As protein: CASSQDDLYYGYTF. This chain connects TRBV4-2 to TRBJ1-2; D is unclear. Germline V CDR1 and CDR2: LGHNA, YNFKEQ. V gave up 0 bases and J gave up 3 bases, with 8 bases separating them. The CDR3 is made up of 14 amino acids.

The chain is built from TRBV6-1 and TRBJ1-1, with D maybe TRBD1 (5 bases). Germline assignment: CDR1 MNHNS and CDR2 SASEGT. The ends were cut back, 4 bases at V and 2 bases at J, with 11 bases in the middle. The CDR3 has 14 amino acids. The CDR3 bases are TGTGCCAGCAGTGCAACGACAGATAACACTGAAGCTTTCTTT. Translated, it gives CASSATTDNTEAFF.

The chain has TRBV4-1 and TRBJ1-2; D may be TRBD1 (6 bases). CDR1 and CDR2 from the germline V gene are MGHRA and YSYEKL. The CDR3 loop spans 16 amino acids. Trimming removed 0 bases from V and 8 bases from J, with 19 bases in between. CDR3 sequence reads: CASSQERQGLGDGYTF. CDR3 nucleotides: TGCGCCAGCAGCCAAGAACGTCAGGGGTTAGGGGACGGCTACACCTTC.

V and J are TRBV6-5 and TRBJ1-2; D uncertain. The germline gives CDR1 MNHEY, CDR2 SVGAGI. V was clipped by 0 bases and J by 3 bases, with 8 bases between them. This CDR3 has 14 residues. As DNA, the CDR3 is TGTGCCAGCAGTTACTCTGGGGTCCACTATGGCTACACCTTC. The encoded protein is CASSYSGVHYGYTF.

The rearrangement links TRBV3-1 (or the pseudogene TRBV3-2) to TRBJ2-2; D is unclear. The CDR3 covers 16 residues. Trimming removed 4 bases from V and 1 base from J, with 13 bases in between. Per the germline V gene, CDR1 is LGHDT and CDR2 is YNNKEL (reference sequence). The CDR3 here is CASSRRTPGNTGELFF. In nucleotides, the CDR3 is TGTGCCAGCAGCCGTAGGACGCCCGGGAACACCGGGGAGCTGTTTTTT.

The chain is built from TRBV28 and TRBJ2-5; 7 bases are shared with TRBD1. V lost 5 bases, J lost 4 bases, and 10 bases stayed unmatched. The CDR3 sequence is 15 residues long. Germline values: CDR1 MDHEN, CDR2 SYDVKM. The CDR3 is CASSLPGTARETQYF. CDR3 bases: TGTGCCAGCAGTCTACCCGGGACAGCTAGAGAGACCCAGTACTTC.

The chain carries TRBV5-5 and TRBJ1-1, with TRBD1 as a possible D gene (5 bases). V was cut by 2 bases and J by 11 bases, with 19 bases left in between. Germline V lookup: CDR1 SGHKS, CDR2 YYEKEE (reference sequence). The CDR3 totals 14 residues. The CDR3 loop reads CASSFGRGMGEAFF. The CDR3 coding sequence is TGTGCCAGCAGCTTTGGGCGGGGGATGGGGGAGGCTTTCTTT.

The genes are TRBV18 and TRBJ1-1; D is undetermined. Germline V lookup: CDR1 KGHSH, CDR2 LQKENI. Trimming left V 3 bases short and J 0 bases short, with 8 bases between. This CDR3 has 14 amino acids. CDR3 in DNA: TGTGCCAGCTCACCCGGACTTTTGAACACTGAAGCTTTCTTT. Its translation is CASSPGLLNTEAFF.

The chain's CDR3 is CASSSEQGDSPLHF. CDR3 DNA sequence: TGCGCCAGCAGTAGTGAACAGGGCGATTCACCCCTCCACTTT. This rearrangement joins TRBV10-2 to TRBJ1-6; the D gene is possibly TRBD1 (6 bases). CDR1 is WSHSY, CDR2 SAAADI, per germline. The CDR3 is made up of 14 amino acids. Trimming took 5 bases from V and 8 from J, leaving 13 bases between them.

The chain is built from TRBV6-2 or TRBV6-3 and TRBJ2-3; D possibly uses TRBD1 or TRBD2 (6 bases each). Germline lookup yields CDR1 MNHEY and CDR2 SVGEGT. V was clipped by 6 bases and J by 2 bases, with 12 bases between them. This CDR3 has 14 residues. In DNA, the CDR3 is TGTGCCAGCAGCGGAGGGGGGTCCACAGATACGCAGTATTTT. Translated: CASSGGGSTDTQYF.

The chain has TRBV30 and TRBJ1-1; TRBD1 matches at 7 bases. CDR1 is GTSNPN, CDR2 SVGIG, per germline (reference sequence). This CDR3 spans 13 amino acids. The trim removed 4 bases at V and 5 bases at J, leaving 7 bases unmatched. CDR3 residues: CAWTDRLGTEAFF. CDR3 in DNA: TGTGCCTGGACGGACAGGCTGGGGACTGAAGCTTTCTTT.

The chain recombines TRBV24-1 with TRBJ2-1; 7 positions match TRBD1. This CDR3 has 15 amino acids. J lost 3 bases, V lost 6 bases, and 7 bases had no gene match. The germline CDR1 and CDR2 sequences are KGHDR and SFDVKD. CDR3 bases: TGTGCCACCAGTTCCTCCGGGACAGACTACAATGAGCAGTTCTTC. It translates to CATSSSGTDYNEQFF.

Only a few counts were recorded for this clone. V is TRBV10-2 and J is TRBJ2-7; TRBD2 might be the D (7 bases). Germline-derived CDR1 and CDR2 are WSHSY and SAAADI. CDR3 size: 18 residues. The V gene lost 6 bases and the J gene lost 2 bases, with 26 bases spanning the gap. CDR3 DNA: TGCGCCAGCAGCGGACAGCGGGGTTTGGGGGTGACCACCTACGAGCAGTACTTC. Its protein product is CASSGQRGLGVTTYEQYF.

The chain employs TRBV5-6 and TRBJ1-2, with D possibly TRBD1 on 6 matching bases. CDR3 length equals 14 residues. Trimming pared 4 bases from V and 4 bases from J, leaving 14 bases between. Per germline, CDR1 SGHDT and CDR2 YYEEEE. The CDR3 nucleotides read TGTGCCAGCAGCAGTACAGGGTCGGGCTATGGCTACACCTTC. Protein: CASSSTGSGYGYTF.

This rearrangement joins TRBV27 to TRBJ1-6; D not certain. Trimming cost V 5 bases and J 5 bases, with 10 bases left between them. The germline V gene has CDR1 MNHEY and CDR2 SMNVEV (reference sequence). The CDR3 has 14 amino acids. The CDR3 bases are TGTGCCAGCAGTCTGACGGTTGATAATTCACCCCTCCACTTT. Translated, it gives CASSLTVDNSPLHF.

The chain links TRBV3-1 (or the pseudogene TRBV3-2) to TRBJ2-1; D is undetermined. From germline, CDR1 is LGHDT and CDR2 YNNKEL (reference sequence). With 5 bases removed from V and 4 bases from J, the gap between germline ends came to 15 bases. This CDR3 is built from 15 residues. The CDR3 DNA reads TGTGCCAGCAGCTTACAACGAGGTTATTACAATGAGCAGTTCTTC. Translation: CASSLQRGYYNEQFF.

The CDR3: CASSWARGFGNTIYF. In nucleotides, the CDR3 is TGTGCCAGCAGCTGGGCCAGGGGGTTTGGAAACACCATATATTTT. The chain is built from TRBV7-8 and TRBJ1-3, with 7 bases matching TRBD1. The CDR3 sequence is 15 residues long. Germline V lookup: CDR1 SGHVS, CDR2 FQNEAQ. V was clipped by 4 bases and J by 3 bases; unmatched bases: 6.

The chain joins TRBV5-1 to TRBJ2-1; TRBD2 agrees at 15 bases. The germline V gene encodes CDR1 SGHRS and CDR2 YFSETQ. CDR3 length equals 14 residues. The V gene end was trimmed by 5 bases and the J gene end by 6 bases; junction bases not matched to a gene: 0. In DNA, the CDR3 is TGCGCCAGCAGGGGACTAGCGGGGGGCAATGAGCAGTTCTTC. Translation gives CASRGLAGGNEQFF.

V usage is TRBV30 and J usage is TRBJ1-5; D gene unclear. Germline CDR1 GTSNPN, CDR2 SVGIG (reference sequence). This CDR3 is built from 12 residues. Deletions cut 2 bases from V and 9 bases from J, with 11 bases between. The CDR3 sequence: CAWSKVDLPQHF. CDR3 bases: TGTGCCTGGAGTAAAGTGGATTTGCCCCAGCATTTT.

The chain joins TRBV5-1 to TRBJ1-2; 7 nucleotides align to TRBD1. V was pared by 2 bases and J by 14 bases, with 9 bases of the junction left unmatched. The CDR3 sequence is 12 residues long. Germline V gene sequence: CDR1 SGHRS, CDR2 YFSETQ. CDR3 nucleotides: TGCGCCAGCAGCTTACCGGGACAGCCGATAACCTTC. Its protein is CASSLPGQPITF.

The chain recombines TRBV5-1 with TRBJ1-1; 7 bases are a match to TRBD1. The length of the CDR3 is 16 residues. CDR1 and CDR2 (germline): SGHRS, YFSETQ. Trimming took 0 bases from V and 0 from J; bases not matched to a gene: 5. This CDR3 is CASSLEPGGLNTEAFF. The CDR3 bases are TGCGCCAGCAGCTTGGAGCCAGGGGGATTGAACACTGAAGCTTTCTTT. Variable domain in full (rest from reference TRBV5-1 and TRBJ1-1): KAGVTQTPRYLIKTRGQQVTLSCSPISGHRSVSWYQQTPGQGLQFLFEYFSETQRNKGNFPGRFSGRQFSNSRSEMNVSTLELGDSALYLCASSLEPGGLNTEAFFGQGTRLTVV.

The gene calls are TRBV4-2 and TRBJ1-5; D not resolved. The CDR3 covers 12 residues. Germline V gene data show CDR1 as LGHNA and CDR2 as YNFKEQ. Trimming removed 4 bases from V and 3 bases from J, with 4 bases in between. CDR3 nucleotides: TGTGCCAGCAGCCGGACCAATCAGCCCCAGCATTTT. Protein product: CASSRTNQPQHF.

This clone was found once. This chain links TRBV30 with TRBJ2-3; D uncertain. Germline CDR1 and CDR2: GTSNPN and SVGIG (reference sequence). The CDR3 has 14 residues. The V and J ends lost 0 bases and 6 bases respectively, with 13 bases between them. In DNA, the CDR3 is TGTGCCTGGAGTGTACTCCTGGCGACGGATACGCAGTATTTT. Translating gives CAWSVLLATDTQYF.

The V and J genes are TRBV29-1 and TRBJ2-3; 9 bases are a match to TRBD2. This CDR3 region has 13 residues. The germline CDR1 and CDR2 sequences are SQVTM and ANQGSEA. The V segment lost 7 bases and the J segment 4 bases; nucleotides outside the gene matches: 6. The CDR3 DNA reads as TGCAGCGGCAATGCGGGGGGGGCAGATACGCAGTATTTT. This translates into CSGNAGGADTQYF.

The rearrangement joins TRBV10-3 to TRBJ1-6; D remains ambiguous. CDR1 is ENHRY and CDR2 is SYGVKD in the germline V gene. CDR3 length: 14 amino acids. Trimming left V 2 bases short and J 7 bases short, with 9 bases between. The DNA for the CDR3 is TGTGCCATCAGTGAGCAGCAGAGCAATTCACCCCTCCACTTT. Protein: CAISEQQSNSPLHF.

This chain links TRBV6-5 with TRBJ1-6; 9 positions agree with TRBD1. This CDR3 is built from 15 residues. Germline values: CDR1 MNHEY, CDR2 SVGAGI. J lost 8 bases, V lost 4 bases, and 6 bases had no gene match. CDR3 bases: TGTGCCAGCAGTTCGACAGGGGGGCCCTATTCACCCCTCCACTTT. Its protein product is CASSSTGGPYSPLHF.

The V call is TRBV4-3, the J call TRBJ1-2; D gene ambiguous. V was cut by 0 bases and J by 4 bases, with 12 bases left in between. Germline loops: CDR1 LGHNA, CDR2 YSLEER. The CDR3 is 15 residues long. The CDR3 nucleotides are TGCGCCAGCAGCCAAGATTCTGACGGAAGCTATGGCTACACCTTC. Encoded protein: CASSQDSDGSYGYTF.